This T cell receptor (beta chain) was recovered during a study of T cell responses to AZD1222 COVID-19 vaccine. Findings and limits, study-wide: CD4 TCRs linked to vaccination spanned spike, dominating at 160-218 and 743-854.

Trimming took 3 bases from V and 1 from J, leaving 16 bases between them. The CDR3 length is 15 residues. Germline V lookup: CDR1 DFQATT, CDR2 SNEGSKA (reference sequence). This clone was recorded once. Its antigen is as yet unknown. Method: immunoSEQ multiplex PCR; TCRdb's copy keeps in-frame clones and lacks some. The data show roughly 40,000 clones, 90% seen once. The chain recombines TRBV20-1 with TRBJ2-7, with a tentative D call TRBD2 (7 bases). This TCR was sampled from an adult who received the AZD1222 COVID-19 vaccine. The source material was peripheral blood, sampled 28 days after the second AZD1222 dose. In DNA, the CDR3 is TGCAGTGCTAGTACACCGGGGGGCGCTTCCTACGAGCAGTACTTC. Translation gives CSASTPGGASYEQYF.